These 10 T cell receptor beta chains originate from one sample sequenced in a study of T cells in Graves' hyperthyroidism and ophthalmopathy (dated by TCRdb to 2018 to 2020). The protocol used for the library was multiplex PCR. TCRdb names Illumina HiSeq 2000 as the instrument used. The TCR beta CDR3 regions were amplified from the RNA transcripts. The first round of RT-PCR for the TCR CDR3 was performed with the HTBI primer set and the Qiagen OneStep RT-PCR kit. TCRdb reprocessed the public reads (quality trimming at Q25 with fastp, clone calling with MiXCR) and kept in-frame beta chains. Each entry is one CDR3 protein sequence, shown with its most common DNA and genes. The sample table holds about 55,000 distinct CDR3 sequences, of which under 70% were seen once. The top ten clones comprise approximately 3.4% of the sample. Sequenced: blood. These receptor sequences come from a woman aged 60-75 years with Graves' ophthalmopathy.

The genes are TRBV2 and TRBJ2-5; D gene uncertain. The CDR3 sequence is 12 residues long. CDR1 is SNHLY, CDR2 FYNNEI, per germline. Trimming cost V 5 bases and J 7 bases, with 11 bases left between them. The CDR3: CASSYVSGTQYF. In nucleotides, the CDR3 is TGTGCCAGCAGTTACGTGTCCGGGACCCAGTACTTC.

This chain links TRBV5-4 with TRBJ2-3, with unresolved D. The germline gives CDR1 SGHNT, CDR2 YYREEE (reference sequence). This CDR3 contains 12 residues. Between the trimmed V and J ends, which lost 4 bases and 6 bases, there was a span of 9 bases. Here the CDR3 DNA reads TGTGCCAGCAGCGCCAACGGGGATACGCAGTATTTT. It specifies CASSANGDTQYF.

A word on this clonotype: One end of the junction is discordant with germline, which a read error may explain. V gene TRBV7-9 combines with J gene TRBJ2-7, with 7 bases aligning to TRBD2. Per the germline V gene, CDR1 is SEHNR and CDR2 is FQNEAQ (reference sequence). This CDR3 comprises 15 residues. CDR3 DNA: TGCGCCAGCAGGATTTGGGCGGGAGAATCCTACGAGCAGTACTTC. This gives the protein CASRIWAGESYEQYF.

This chain uses TRBV6-2 or TRBV6-3 with TRBJ1-5; no firm D call. Trimming shortened V by 0 bases and J by 2 bases, and 20 bases separated the two germline ends. Germline V lookup: CDR1 MNHEY, CDR2 SVGEGT. This CDR3 contains 19 residues. The CDR3: CASSYSGWGKEAGNQPQHF. The CDR3 nucleotides read TGTGCCAGCAGTTACTCGGGATGGGGTAAGGAGGCAGGCAATCAGCCCCAGCATTTT.

Of note for this clonotype: The junction departs from germline at one end; a sequencing error may be responsible. The V and J genes are TRBV5-6 and TRBJ1-6; D unresolved. Germline CDR1 and CDR2: SGHDT and YYEEEE. CDR3 length equals 14 residues. The CDR3 region is CASGFPGPSSPLHF. As DNA, the CDR3 is TGTGCCAGCGGCTTTCCCGGGCCAAGTTCACCCCTCCACTTT.

A remark on this clonotype: The germline gene is not matched at one end of the junction; a read error may be the cause. The rearrangement joins TRBV7-7 to TRBJ2-7; 16 bases fit TRBD2. The CDR3 contains 17 residues. CDR1 SSHAT and CDR2 FNYEAQ come from the germline V gene (reference sequence). The CDR3 DNA reads TGTGCTAGCAGCTTGGGGACTAGCGGGAGGGATAGCGACGAGCAGTACTTC. Its protein is CASSLGTSGRDSDEQYF.

This rearrangement joins TRBV15 to TRBJ2-7; TRBD1 aligns across 7 bases. V lost 5 bases to trimming and J lost 3 bases; unmatched junction nucleotides: 7. Germline CDR1 and CDR2: LNHNV and YYDKDF (reference sequence). CDR3 length equals 14 residues. The CDR3 region has the DNA TGTGCCACCAGCCAAGACAGGGAATACTACGAGCAGTACTTC. Its protein product is CATSQDREYYEQYF.

Many counts were recorded for this clonotype. Possible read error: a much larger clone is one base away. The rearrangement joins TRBV4-1 to TRBJ2-7; 9 nucleotides line up with TRBD1. CDR3 length equals 14 residues. V lost 4 bases to trimming and J lost 3 bases; unmatched junction nucleotides: 4. Germline CDR1 is MGHRA and CDR2 is YSYEKL. The CDR3 spells CASSPDRGDYEQYF. Written as DNA, the CDR3 is TGCGCCAGCAGCCCGGACAGGGGAGACTACGAGCAGTACTTC.

The V gene is TRBV28, the J gene TRBJ2-4, with 7 bases matching TRBD1. V lost 7 bases, J lost 2 bases, and 14 bases stayed unmatched. The germline CDR1 and CDR2 sequences are MDHEN and SYDVKM. This CDR3 contains 17 residues. CDR3 in amino acids: CASNPQGDPLTKNIQYF. In DNA form, the CDR3 reads TGTGCCAGCAACCCCCAGGGGGACCCTTTAACCAAAAACATTCAGTACTTC.

This clonotype is judged medium-sized (0.01 to 0.1%). The rearrangement joins TRBV25-1 to TRBJ1-3; D is ambiguous. The ends were cut back, 5 bases at V and 3 bases at J, with 14 bases in the middle. Germline V gene sequence: CDR1 MGHDK, CDR2 SYGVNS. CDR3 length: 15 amino acids. The CDR3 bases are TGTGCCAGCAGTAGCCGTACGGGGTTTGGAAACACCATATATTTT. Translated: CASSSRTGFGNTIYF.